The 24 T cell receptor beta chains in this list originate from one sample, sequenced in a study of blood T cell repertoires in COVID-19. Only in-frame clones appear in the TCRdb table, and some are missing; sequencing was by immunoSEQ multiplex PCR. The table records approximately 390,000 clones, roughly 90% of them present only once. Sequencing input: peripheral blood. The receptors come from a young man with active or convalescent COVID-19.

The chain combines TRBV5-4 with TRBJ1-1, with D possibly TRBD1 on 6 matching bases. This CDR3 has 15 amino acids. Trimming left V 3 bases short and J 0 bases short, with 12 bases between. Germline V gene lookup returns CDR1 SGHNT and CDR2 YYREEE (reference sequence). CDR3: CASSSLTGMNTEAFF. CDR3 nucleotide sequence: TGTGCCAGCAGCTCACTGACAGGAATGAACACTGAAGCTTTCTTT.

The CDR3 protein is CASSLVISSGGQETQYF. CDR3 sequence (DNA): TGTGCCAGCAGCTTAGTGATTAGTTCAGGGGGCCAGGAGACCCAGTACTTC. The genes are TRBV11-2 and TRBJ2-5; 8 bases agree with TRBD1. The V gene's germline CDR1 is SGHAT and CDR2 FQNNGV. Losses at the gene ends were 1 base for V and 5 bases for J; bases not matched to a gene: 12. This CDR3 has 17 residues.

The genes are TRBV6-5 and TRBJ2-3; D uncertain. The CDR3 has 13 amino acids. The V end was cut by 10 bases, the J end by 0 bases, with 11 bases between. Germline assignment: CDR1 MNHEY and CDR2 SVGAGI. CDR3 in DNA: TGTGCCACCTTTGGGCAGAGCACAGATACGCAGTATTTT. It is translated as CATFGQSTDTQYF.

J is TRBJ2-1 and V is TRBV2, with D possibly matching TRBD1 (5 bases). The CDR3 has 17 amino acids. V was trimmed by 4 bases and J by 0 bases, leaving 16 bases between them. Germline CDR1 SNHLY, CDR2 FYNNEI. The DNA of the CDR3 is TGTGCCAGCAGTGGTTTGGGCAGGGCGAGCTCCTACAATGAGCAGTTCTTC. Its protein product is CASSGLGRASSYNEQFF.

In its sample, this clone was seen once. The chain employs TRBV5-5 and TRBJ2-7, with 8 bases fitting TRBD1. The V gene's germline CDR1 is SGHKS and CDR2 YYEKEE (reference sequence). The CDR3 length is 15 residues. The V and J ends lost 5 bases and 4 bases, in that order; junction bases with no gene match: 11. The CDR3 region is CASRRYGTGGYEQYF. CDR3 in DNA: TGTGCCAGCAGGAGATACGGGACAGGAGGATACGAGCAGTACTTC. Complete variable domain (other parts from reference TRBV5-5 and TRBJ2-7): DAGVTQSPTHLIKTRGQQVTLRCSPISGHKSVSWYQQVLGQGPQFIFQYYEKEERGRGNFPDRFSARQFPNYSSELNVNALLLGDSALYLCASRRYGTGGYEQYFGPGTRLTVT.

The rearrangement uses TRBV12-3 or TRBV12-4 and TRBJ2-7, with TRBD2 matching 7 bases. The CDR3 consists of 13 residues. The junction had 2 bases not matched to a gene; V was cut back by 3 bases and J by 3 bases. CDR3 nucleotides: TGTGCCAGCAGTTTGGGGACTATCTACGAGCAGTACTTC. Protein: CASSLGTIYEQYF.

The chain recombines TRBV5-1 with TRBJ2-7; TRBD2 matches 8 bases. The length of the CDR3 is 13 residues. Germline V gene data show CDR1 as SGHRS and CDR2 as YFSETQ. V lost 7 bases to trimming and J lost 0 bases; unmatched junction nucleotides: 3. The CDR3 spells CASCLAGSYEQYF. The CDR3 DNA sequence: TGCGCCAGCTGCCTAGCGGGCTCCTACGAGCAGTACTTC.

This chain joins TRBV5-4 and TRBJ2-2; 8 bases are a match to TRBD1. The CDR3 runs 16 residues. The V gene's germline CDR1 is SGHNT and CDR2 YYREEE (reference sequence). V dropped 4 bases and J dropped 7; count of bases not matched to a gene: 12. CDR3 in amino acids: CASSAPGQVWGGELFF. CDR3 DNA: TGTGCCAGCAGCGCCCCGGGACAGGTTTGGGGCGGGGAGCTGTTTTTT.

The chain employs TRBV6-2 or TRBV6-3 and TRBJ1-1; D is possibly TRBD1 (6 bases). The CDR3 consists of 12 residues. Germline V gene sequence: CDR1 MNHEY, CDR2 SVGEGT. V lost 4 bases, J lost 6 bases, and 9 bases lay in between. CDR3 region: CASSLGQPEAFF. The CDR3 bases are TGTGCCAGCAGTTTAGGACAGCCTGAAGCTTTCTTT.

The rearrangement uses TRBV28 and TRBJ2-7; 8 nucleotides match TRBD1. The CDR3 covers 13 residues. Looked up from germline, CDR1 is MDHEN and CDR2 is SYDVKM. V shed 7 bases and J 3 bases; nucleotides not matched to a gene: 5. Here the CDR3 reads CASTRQGNYEQYF. The CDR3 region has the DNA TGTGCCAGCACCCGACAGGGGAACTACGAGCAGTACTTC.

This sequence joins TRBV6-1 and TRBJ2-3, with 13 bases that match TRBD2. CDR3 length equals 18 residues. Germline CDR1 is MNHNS and CDR2 is SASEGT. Unmatched junction bases numbered 6, after V lost 0 bases and J lost 3 bases. CDR3 sequence: CASSEALLLAGGTDTQYF. CDR3 bases: TGTGCCAGCAGTGAAGCACTCCTACTAGCGGGAGGGACAGATACGCAGTATTTT.

The V and J genes are TRBV5-8 and TRBJ1-6, with 10 bases fitting TRBD1. This CDR3 has 16 residues. Germline CDR1 is SGHTS and CDR2 is YDEGEE. J lost 5 bases, V lost 1 base, and 3 bases had no gene match. The CDR3 protein is CASSLIGQGDNSPLHF. CDR3 DNA sequence: TGTGCCAGCAGCTTGATAGGACAGGGGGATAATTCACCCCTCCACTTT.

The chain combines TRBV9 with TRBJ1-1, with D unclear. Trimming left V 3 bases short and J 1 base short, with 7 bases between. This CDR3 contains 13 residues. Germline CDR1 is SGDLS and CDR2 is YYNGEE. This CDR3 is CASSARGNTEAFF. The CDR3 DNA follows: TGTGCCAGCAGCGCCCGAGGGAACACTGAAGCTTTCTTT.

The table lists this clone with a count of one. The chain couples TRBV6-6 to TRBJ2-5, with 7 bases aligning to TRBD1. V shed 2 bases, J shed 5 bases, and the junction held 5 bases outside the gene matches. The CDR3 loop spans 14 amino acids. Germline CDR1 MNHNY, CDR2 SVGAGI (reference sequence). The CDR3 DNA follows: TGTGCCAGCAGTTACGTGACAGGGCGCGAGACCCAGTACTTC. It is translated as CASSYVTGRETQYF.

The rearrangement joins TRBV27 to TRBJ2-7; 7 bases fit TRBD1. The CDR3 extends over 12 amino acids. Unmatched junction bases numbered 3, after V lost 6 bases and J lost 4 bases. Germline assignment: CDR1 MNHEY and CDR2 SMNVEV (reference sequence). This chain's CDR3 is CASSQQGYEQYF. The CDR3 DNA is TGTGCCAGCAGCCAACAGGGGTACGAGCAGTACTTC.

The V gene is TRBV16, the J gene TRBJ2-3; D may be TRBD1 (5 bases). This CDR3 contains 19 residues. V shed 1 base and J shed 4 bases, with 24 bases lying between them. Germline CDR1 reads KGHSY; CDR2 reads FQNENV. The CDR3 reads CASSQWGRKTVRGPDTQYF. CDR3 nucleotide sequence: TGTGCCAGCAGCCAATGGGGCCGGAAGACGGTTAGGGGCCCAGATACGCAGTATTTT.

The chain combines TRBV6-5 with TRBJ2-7, with 10 bases aligning to TRBD1. The length of the CDR3 is 14 residues. J gave up 2 bases and V 6 bases, and 4 bases lay outside the gene matches. The germline gives CDR1 MNHEY, CDR2 SVGAGI. CDR3 loop: CASRRQGAPYEQYF. CDR3 bases: TGTGCCAGCAGGAGACAGGGGGCGCCCTACGAGCAGTACTTC.

The rearrangement uses TRBV3-1 (or the pseudogene TRBV3-2) and TRBJ1-4; TRBD1 matches at 8 bases. CDR1 and CDR2 (germline): LGHDT, YNNKEL (reference sequence). The length of the CDR3 is 16 residues. The junction had 6 bases not matched to a gene; V was cut back by 2 bases and J by 4 bases. Here the CDR3 reads CASSQTGQGVNEKLFF. Here the CDR3 DNA reads TGTGCCAGCAGCCAAACCGGACAGGGTGTTAATGAAAAACTGTTTTTT.

The genes are TRBV9 and TRBJ2-7; a possible D gene is TRBD2 (6 bases). The V gene lost 1 base and the J gene lost 7 bases, with 15 bases spanning the gap. The CDR3 runs 14 residues. Germline CDR1 is SGDLS and CDR2 is YYNGEE. CDR3 amino acids: CASSVSGGAGEQYF. The CDR3 nucleotides read TGTGCCAGCAGCGTAAGCGGAGGGGCGGGGGAGCAGTACTTC.

V is TRBV7-2 and J is TRBJ2-7; D gene uncertain. The CDR3 has 13 amino acids. The germline V gene has CDR1 SGHTA and CDR2 FQGNSA. V lost 1 base to trimming and J lost 3 bases, with 7 bases between them. The CDR3 spells CASSLVVDYEQYF. The DNA for the CDR3 is TGTGCCAGCAGCTTAGTGGTAGACTACGAGCAGTACTTC.

The V and J genes are TRBV3-1 (or the pseudogene TRBV3-2) and TRBJ1-5, with 7 bases identical to TRBD1. CDR1 LGHDT and CDR2 YNNKEL come from the germline V gene (reference sequence). The CDR3 covers 13 residues. Germline trimming cut 8 bases from V and 2 bases from J; bases unmatched to any gene: 3. The CDR3 nucleotides are TGTGCCAGCGCCAGGGGGGGCAATCAGCCCCAGCATTTT. Its translation is CASARGGNQPQHF.

The rearrangement links TRBV7-2 to TRBJ2-5, with a tentative D call TRBD1 (5 bases). The CDR3 runs to 14 residues. In germline, CDR1 is SGHTA, CDR2 FQGNSA. Trimming took 3 bases from V and 4 from J, leaving 12 bases between them. This CDR3 is CASSLGTGGETQYF. The CDR3 DNA is TGTGCCAGCAGCTTGGGCACAGGCGGAGAGACCCAGTACTTC.

The J gene is TRBJ1-5, the V gene TRBV19, with TRBD1 matching 7 bases. This CDR3 spans 15 amino acids. Germline V gene sequence: CDR1 LNHDA, CDR2 SQIVND (reference sequence). Unmatched junction bases numbered 2, after V lost 1 base and J lost 2 bases. The CDR3 nucleotides are TGTGCCAGTAGTATAGCCAGGGGGGGCAATCAGCCCCAGCATTTT. This codes for CASSIARGGNQPQHF.

In DNA, the CDR3 is TGTGCCAGCAGCCAATTAGCGGGGGGAACCTACGAGCAGTACTTC. As protein: CASSQLAGGTYEQYF. J is TRBJ2-7 and V is TRBV5-6; 10 bases are a match to TRBD2. CDR1 is SGHDT and CDR2 is YYEEEE in the germline V gene. Trimming at V came to 4 bases and at J to 2 bases, leaving 6 bases not matched to a gene. The CDR3 totals 15 residues. The full variable domain, in which reference TRBV5-6 and TRBJ2-7 provide the parts outside the CDR3, is DAGVTQSPTHLIKTRGQQVTLRCSPKSGHDTVSWYQQALGQGPQFIFQYYEEEERQRGNFPDRFSGHQFPNYSSELNVNALLLGDSALYLCASSQLAGGTYEQYFGPGTRLTVT.